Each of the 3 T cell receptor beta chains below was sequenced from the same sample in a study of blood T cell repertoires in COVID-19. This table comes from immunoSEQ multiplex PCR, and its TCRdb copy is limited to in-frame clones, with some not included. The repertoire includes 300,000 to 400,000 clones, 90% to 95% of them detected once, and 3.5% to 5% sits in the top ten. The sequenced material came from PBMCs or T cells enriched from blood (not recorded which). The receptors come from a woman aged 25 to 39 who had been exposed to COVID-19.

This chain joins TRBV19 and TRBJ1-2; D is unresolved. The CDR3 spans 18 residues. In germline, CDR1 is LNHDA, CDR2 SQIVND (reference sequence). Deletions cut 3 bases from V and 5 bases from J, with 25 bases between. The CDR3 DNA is TGTGCCAGTAGTATCCCGGGAATCCGATACCATGGAGGGTATGGCTACACCTTC. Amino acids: CASSIPGIRYHGGYGYTF.

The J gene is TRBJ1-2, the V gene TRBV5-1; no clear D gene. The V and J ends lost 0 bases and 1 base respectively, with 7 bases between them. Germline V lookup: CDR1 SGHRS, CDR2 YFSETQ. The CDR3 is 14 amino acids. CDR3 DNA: TGCGCCAGCAGCTTGGAGCGGAGTAACTATGGCTACACCTTC. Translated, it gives CASSLERSNYGYTF.

The CDR3 DNA reads as TGTGCCAGCAGCCCTCAGGGGCGGCGGGTCACAGATACGCAGTATTTT. It encodes CASSPQGRRVTDTQYF. The chain has TRBV7-9 and TRBJ2-3, with D possibly TRBD1 on 6 matching bases. Germline lookup yields CDR1 SEHNR and CDR2 FQNEAQ (reference sequence). The CDR3 length is 16 residues. V was shortened by 5 bases and J by 2 bases, with 17 bases between the two germline ends.